This T cell receptor (beta chain) was sequenced for a study of glioma-infiltrating T cells. Overall study context: Target coverage was roughly 4- to 10-fold for about a million blood T cells.

TCR alpha and beta CDR3 regions were amplified from RNA using iRepertoire nested multiplex PCR. TCRdb passed the multiplex PCR reads through MiXCR, listing each CDR3 protein once. The sample consists of around 390,000 distinct CDR3 sequences, roughly two fifths of them appearing once. V dropped 6 bases and J dropped 3; count of bases not matched to a gene: 11. Germline V gene sequence: CDR1 DFQATT, CDR2 SNEGSKA (reference sequence). This CDR3 has 14 residues. V gene TRBV20-1 combines with J gene TRBJ2-7; TRBD1 matches at 7 bases. The receptor was derived from a human donor with low-grade glioma or glioblastoma, undergoing nonglioma brain surgery, or in good health (not recorded which). Material: glioma tissue, nonneoplastic brain tissue, or PBMCs (not recorded which). CDR3 coding DNA: TGCAGTGCCCGGACAGGCGGCCCGAACTACGAGCAGTACTTC. Protein sequence: CSARTGGPNYEQYF.